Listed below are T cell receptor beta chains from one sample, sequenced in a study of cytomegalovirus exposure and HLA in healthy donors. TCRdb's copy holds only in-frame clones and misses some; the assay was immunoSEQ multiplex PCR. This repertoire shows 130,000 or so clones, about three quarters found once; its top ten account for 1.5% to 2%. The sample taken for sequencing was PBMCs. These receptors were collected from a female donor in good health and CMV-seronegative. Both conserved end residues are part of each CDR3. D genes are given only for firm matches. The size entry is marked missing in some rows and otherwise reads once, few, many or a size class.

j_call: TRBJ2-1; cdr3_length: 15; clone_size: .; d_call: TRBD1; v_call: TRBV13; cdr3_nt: TGTGCCAGCAGCCCGTCGACAGGGACCTACAATGAGCAGTTCTTC; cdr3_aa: CASSPSTGTYNEQFF
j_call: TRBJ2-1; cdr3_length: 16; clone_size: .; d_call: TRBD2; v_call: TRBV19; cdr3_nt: TGTGCCAGTAGTACACTAGCGCTTAGCTCCTACAATGAGCAGTTCTTC; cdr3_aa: CASSTLALSSYNEQFF
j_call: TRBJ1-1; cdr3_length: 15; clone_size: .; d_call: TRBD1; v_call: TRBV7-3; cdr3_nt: TGTGCCAGCAGCTTAGGGACAGGACTGAACACTGAAGCTTTCTTT; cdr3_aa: CASSLGTGLNTEAFF
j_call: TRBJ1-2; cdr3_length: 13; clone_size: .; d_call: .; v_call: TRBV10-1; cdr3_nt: TGCGCCAGCAGTCCGGGACAAGGTCTTGGCTACACCTTC; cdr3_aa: CASSPGQGLGYTF
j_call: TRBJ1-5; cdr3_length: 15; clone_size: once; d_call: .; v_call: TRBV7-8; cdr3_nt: TGTGCCAGCAGCTTAGCGAGCAGGGGCGATCAGCCCCAGCATTTT; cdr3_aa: CASSLASRGDQPQHF
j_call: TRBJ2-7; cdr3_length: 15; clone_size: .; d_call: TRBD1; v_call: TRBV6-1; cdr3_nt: TGTGCCAGCAAACAGGAAGACAGGGGGTACTACGAGCAGTACTTC; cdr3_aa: CASKQEDRGYYEQYF
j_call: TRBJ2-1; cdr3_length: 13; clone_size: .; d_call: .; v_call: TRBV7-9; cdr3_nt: TGTGCCAGCAGCTTAGCTAGCATGGGTGAGCAGTTCTTC; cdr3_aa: CASSLASMGEQFF
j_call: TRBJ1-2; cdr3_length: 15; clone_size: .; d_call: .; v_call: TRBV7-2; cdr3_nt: TGTGCCAGCAGCCTCTACCCCGGGACTGAATATGGCTACACCTTC; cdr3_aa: CASSLYPGTEYGYTF
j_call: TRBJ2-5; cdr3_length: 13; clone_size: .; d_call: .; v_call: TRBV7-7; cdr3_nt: TGTGCTAGCAGCTTAGGGGCATCGGAGACCCAGTACTTC; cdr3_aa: CASSLGASETQYF
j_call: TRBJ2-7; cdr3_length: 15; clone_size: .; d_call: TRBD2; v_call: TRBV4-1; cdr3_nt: TGCGCCAGCAGCCAGCCACCTAGCGGGAACTACGAGCAGTACTTC; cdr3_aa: CASSQPPSGNYEQYF
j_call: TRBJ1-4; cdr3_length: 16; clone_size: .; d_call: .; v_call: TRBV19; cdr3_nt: TGTGCCAGTAAACCTAAAAACAGTGCAACTAATGAAAAACTGTTTTTT; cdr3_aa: CASKPKNSATNEKLFF
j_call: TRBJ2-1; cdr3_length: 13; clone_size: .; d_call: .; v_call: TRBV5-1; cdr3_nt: TGCGCCAGCAGCTTGGGTTTCTTCGAGGAGCAGTTCTTC; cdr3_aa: CASSLGFFEEQFF
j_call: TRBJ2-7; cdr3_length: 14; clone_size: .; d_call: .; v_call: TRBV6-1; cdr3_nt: TGTGCCACCCTTTCCACGGACAGCTCCTACGAGCAGTACTTC; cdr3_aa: CATLSTDSSYEQYF
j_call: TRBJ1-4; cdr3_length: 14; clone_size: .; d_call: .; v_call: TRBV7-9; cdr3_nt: TGTGCCAGCAGTGGACAGACAACTAATGAAAAACTGTTTTTT; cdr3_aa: CASSGQTTNEKLFF
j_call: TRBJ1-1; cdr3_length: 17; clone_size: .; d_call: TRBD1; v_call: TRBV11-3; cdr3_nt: TGTGCCAGCAGCTTAGAGGACAGGGTAAGGGGGAACACTGAAGCTTTCTTT; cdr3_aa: CASSLEDRVRGNTEAFF
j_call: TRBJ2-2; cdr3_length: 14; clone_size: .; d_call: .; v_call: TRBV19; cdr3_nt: TGTGCCAGTAGTATAGAAGGGGACACCGGGGAGCTGTTTTTT; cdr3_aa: CASSIEGDTGELFF
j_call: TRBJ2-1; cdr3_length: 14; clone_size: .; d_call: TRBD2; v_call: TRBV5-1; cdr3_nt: TGCGCCAGCAGCTTTAGCGGGCGATACAATGAGCAGTTCTTC; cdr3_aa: CASSFSGRYNEQFF
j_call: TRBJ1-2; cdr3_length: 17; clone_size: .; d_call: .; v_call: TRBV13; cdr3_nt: TGTGCCAGCAGGAATACACCCGGACAAGGCGAGTTGGATGGCTACACCTTC; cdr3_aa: CASRNTPGQGELDGYTF
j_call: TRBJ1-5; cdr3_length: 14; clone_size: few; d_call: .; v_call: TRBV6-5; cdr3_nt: TGTGCCAGCGGCCCCAGGGGCCCTAATCAGCCCCAGCATTTT; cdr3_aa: CASGPRGPNQPQHF
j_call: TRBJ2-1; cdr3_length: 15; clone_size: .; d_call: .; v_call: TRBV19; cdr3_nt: TGTGCCAGTAGTATAGAGGGGCGTCGGGAGCATGAGCAGTTCTTC; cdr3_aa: CASSIEGRREHEQFF
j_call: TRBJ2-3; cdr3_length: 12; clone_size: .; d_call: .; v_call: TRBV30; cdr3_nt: TGTGCCTGGAATGCAGGGCCAGATACGCAGTATTTT; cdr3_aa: CAWNAGPDTQYF
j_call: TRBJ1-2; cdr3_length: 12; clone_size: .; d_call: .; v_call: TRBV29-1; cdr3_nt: TGCAGCGCGACTAATATAAGCTATGGCTACACCTTC; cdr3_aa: CSATNISYGYTF